This is a list of T cell receptor beta chains from one sample in a study of control samples from healthy donors and cancer patients. Assay: immunoSEQ multiplex PCR; the TCRdb copy retains only in-frame clones and omits some. This sample has some 130,000 clones, with over 80% found just once. The sequencing sample was made of blood. The receptors originated from a woman in her forties or fifties in good health. Each CDR3 is given with its conserved first and last residue. D genes are given only for firm matches. Clone size is shown for a subset of rows, as once, few, many or a class of expanded clone.

TRBV5-1	TRBJ2-7	-	-	CASSLAGNYEQYF
TRBV6-1	TRBJ2-2	-	-	CASSEQGSVTGELFF
TRBV19	TRBJ1-5	-	-	CASSPRAQPQHF
TRBV6-5	TRBJ2-2	once	-	CASSYWQSTGELFF
TRBV4-2	TRBJ2-7	once	TRBD2	CASSQEVAGGYEQYF
TRBV19	TRBJ2-5	-	-	CASRPDGVQETQYF
TRBV7-2	TRBJ1-2	-	TRBD1	CASSSTSGGAYYGYTF
TRBV29-1	TRBJ1-1	-	TRBD1	CSVERTGNTEAFF
TRBV11-1	TRBJ1-4	-	-	CASSLNGLPNEKLFF
TRBV7-2	TRBJ2-2	few	-	CASSLVSSNTGELFF
TRBV5-1	TRBJ1-6	-	TRBD1	CASSDGQGVSYNSPLHF
TRBV19	TRBJ2-7	-	-	CASSQTSGHRYEQYF
TRBV7-6	TRBJ1-5	-	-	CASSLWSDQPQHF
TRBV5-1	TRBJ1-5	-	-	CASSLMGRFDQPQHF
TRBV19	TRBJ2-3	-	TRBD1	CASSTRQGLADTQYF
TRBV2	TRBJ1-4	-	-	CASRPPGRASNEKLFF
TRBV5-5	TRBJ2-7	-	-	CASSLSPGGLLEQYF
TRBV28	TRBJ2-3	-	-	CASSFGDTQYF
TRBV27	TRBJ1-2	once	-	CASSLSPREVRGYTF
TRBV6-5	TRBJ1-5	-	-	CASSYVGFGQPQHF
TRBV28	TRBJ1-3	-	-	CASRGTPVSGNTIYF
TRBV10-2	TRBJ2-7	-	-	CASSPGVYEQYF
TRBV9	TRBJ2-2	-	TRBD2	CASSVEAGAGELFF
TRBV5-6	TRBJ2-3	-	-	CASIRVRDFSTDTQYF
TRBV5-1	TRBJ2-2	-	TRBD2	CASSNPPSGGASNTGELFF
TRBV27	TRBJ2-7	-	-	CASSPSLTNSYEQYF
TRBV25-1	TRBJ1-2	-	TRBD1	CASSAYRDRVYTF
TRBV25-1	TRBJ2-7	-	TRBD1	CASSATGGVYEQYF
TRBV6-2/TRBV6-3	TRBJ2-5	-	TRBD2	CASSYSSLAGGSRETQYF
TRBV2	TRBJ1-5	-	-	CASSEEWSDNQPQHF
TRBV25-1	TRBJ2-3	-	-	CASSEGGTRVTSTDTQYF
TRBV7-2	TRBJ1-3	-	-	CASSPRAGAGNTIYF
TRBV6-5	TRBJ1-1	few	-	CASSQRRTTEAFF
TRBV30	TRBJ1-5	-	-	CAWSVRKRFEYSNQPQHF
TRBV19	TRBJ1-2	-	-	CASNHDRANYGYTF
TRBV28	TRBJ1-5	-	-	CAGNRDGNQPQHF
TRBV29-1	TRBJ1-2	-	-	CSVAQPYGYTF
TRBV12-3/TRBV12-4	TRBJ2-7	-	TRBD2	CASGPEGGEQYF
TRBV7-2	TRBJ2-5	-	-	CASTRDPANTQYF
TRBV27	TRBJ2-4	-	TRBD2	CASSSGLAGPIYF
TRBV6-5	TRBJ2-2	-	-	CASSEGTVNTGELFF
TRBV19	TRBJ1-5	-	TRBD1	CASSVSFGTGNSNQPQHF
TRBV28	TRBJ1-2	-	-	CASSLRQAYGYTF
TRBV5-6	TRBJ1-2	-	TRBD1	CASKGDRFYGYTF
TRBV30	TRBJ1-6	few	TRBD1	CAWTGQGDNSPLHF
TRBV29-1	TRBJ1-4	-	-	CSVAWRTQLKFPFNEKLFF
TRBV5-1	TRBJ2-5	-	-	CASSQGRALINKETQYF